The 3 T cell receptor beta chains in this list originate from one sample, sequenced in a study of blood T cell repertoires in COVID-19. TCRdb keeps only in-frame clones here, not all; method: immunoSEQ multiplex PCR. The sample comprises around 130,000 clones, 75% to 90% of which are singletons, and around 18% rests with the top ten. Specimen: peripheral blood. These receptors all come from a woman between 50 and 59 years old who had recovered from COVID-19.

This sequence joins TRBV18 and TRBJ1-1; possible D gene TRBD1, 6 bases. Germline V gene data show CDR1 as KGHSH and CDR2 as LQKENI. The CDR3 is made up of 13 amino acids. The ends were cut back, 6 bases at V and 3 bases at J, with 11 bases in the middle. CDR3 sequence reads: CASSQQGYTEAFF. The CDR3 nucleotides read TGTGCCAGCTCCCAACAGGGATACACTGAAGCTTTCTTT.

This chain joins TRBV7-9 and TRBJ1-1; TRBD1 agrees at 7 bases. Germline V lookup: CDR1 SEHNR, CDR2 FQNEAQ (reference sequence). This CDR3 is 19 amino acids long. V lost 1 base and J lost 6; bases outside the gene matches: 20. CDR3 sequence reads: CASSLDIWNTQGIRAEAFF. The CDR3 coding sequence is TGTGCCAGCAGCTTAGACATTTGGAACACACAGGGGATAAGGGCTGAAGCTTTCTTT.

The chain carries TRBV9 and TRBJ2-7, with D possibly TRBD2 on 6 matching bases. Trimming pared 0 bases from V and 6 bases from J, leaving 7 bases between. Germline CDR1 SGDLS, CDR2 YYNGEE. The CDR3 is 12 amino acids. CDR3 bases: TGTGCCAGCAGCGTAGGGGGAGGCGAGCAGTACTTC. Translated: CASSVGGGEQYF.